A single sample is the source of the 29 T cell receptor beta chains below, sequenced in a study of cytomegalovirus exposure and HLA in healthy donors. This PCR relied on a set of 60 Vbeta primers and 13 Jbeta primers. Repertoires were generated with immunoSEQ multiplex PCR, while TCRdb's copy carries only in-frame clones and drops some. The table has around 170,000 clones, roughly four fifths seen once. Input material: PBMCs. The receptors were sampled from a woman in her forties or fifties in good health and CMV-seronegative.

The chain recombines TRBV28 with TRBJ2-3; 7 nucleotides match TRBD2. J was trimmed by 4 bases and V by 6 bases; bases with no gene match: 16. The CDR3 spans 17 residues. Germline CDR1 reads MDHEN; CDR2 reads SYDVKM. CDR3 bases: TGTGCCAGCAGCTTACCCCCCATGTCAGGGAGGGCAGATACGCAGTATTTT. This gives the protein CASSLPPMSGRADTQYF.

This chain joins TRBV10-1 and TRBJ1-1; D is possibly TRBD1 (5 bases). This CDR3 contains 13 residues. Germline CDR1 is WNHNN and CDR2 is SYGVQD (reference sequence). The ends were cut back, 2 bases at V and 5 bases at J, with 9 bases in the middle. CDR3 sequence (DNA): TGCGCCAGCAGTGAGCAGGGAGGGACTGAAGCTTTCTTT. It specifies CASSEQGGTEAFF.

The V call is TRBV27, the J call TRBJ1-5; TRBD1 is a possible D gene (5 bases). The CDR3 has 17 residues. Per germline, CDR1 MNHEY and CDR2 SMNVEV (reference sequence). V gave up 6 bases and J gave up 3 bases, with 21 bases separating them. The CDR3 DNA follows: TGTGCCAGCAGACCCCGTCCCGGGCGGGGGTCCAATCAGCCCCAGCATTTT. Translation: CASRPRPGRGSNQPQHF.

The chain recombines TRBV11-3 with TRBJ2-1; 9 positions agree with TRBD1. This CDR3 contains 15 residues. V trimming: 5 bases; J trimming: 3 bases; junction bases outside the gene matches: 5. Germline V gene lookup returns CDR1 SGHNT and CDR2 YENEEA. The chain's CDR3 is CASSPKGQGYNEQFF. The CDR3 DNA is TGTGCCAGCAGCCCGAAGGGACAGGGCTACAATGAGCAGTTCTTC.

The V gene is TRBV7-9, the J gene TRBJ1-5, with D possibly matching TRBD1 (5 bases). The CDR3 has 15 amino acids. Trimming shortened V by 1 base and J by 2 bases, and 9 bases separated the two germline ends. Looked up from germline, CDR1 is SEHNR and CDR2 is FQNEAQ (reference sequence). The CDR3 DNA follows: TGTGCCAGCAGCTTAGTTGGCAGGGGCAATCAGCCCCAGCATTTT. Amino acid sequence: CASSLVGRGNQPQHF.

In its sample, this clone was seen a few times. This chain uses TRBV27 with TRBJ1-4; no clear D gene. From germline, CDR1 is MNHEY and CDR2 SMNVEV (reference sequence). The CDR3 runs to 14 residues. The V gene lost 3 bases and the J gene lost 8 bases, with 13 bases spanning the gap. The CDR3 here is CASSFSGSWEKLFF. In nucleotides, the CDR3 is TGTGCCAGCAGTTTCTCGGGATCTTGGGAAAAACTGTTTTTT.

On this clone itself: Other DNA sequences in the same sample also yield this CDR3. The rearrangement links TRBV28 to TRBJ2-7; TRBD1 agrees at 9 bases. V dropped 9 bases and J dropped 3; count of bases not matched to a gene: 6. The germline CDR1 and CDR2 sequences are MDHEN and SYDVKM. This CDR3 contains 13 residues. DNA of the CDR3: TGTGCCAGTAGGACAGGGGATCTCTACGAGCAGTACTTC. Translating it yields CASRTGDLYEQYF.

The chain has TRBV7-2 and TRBJ2-1; maybe TRBD2 (5 bases). This CDR3 has 14 residues. Trimming took 5 bases from V and 10 from J, leaving 18 bases between them. The germline V gene has CDR1 SGHTA and CDR2 FQGNSA. The CDR3 DNA follows: TGTGCCAGCAGCCGAGGAGCGGCTAGTAAAGAGCAGTTCTTC. Residues: CASSRGAASKEQFF. Full variable domain (rest looked up from reference TRBV7-2 and TRBJ2-1): GAGVSQSPSNKVTEKGKDVELRCDPISGHTALYWYRQSLGQGLEFLIYFQGNSAPDKSGLPSDRFSAERTGGSVSTLTIQRTQQEDSAVYLCASSRGAASKEQFFGPGTRLTVL.

The V and J genes are TRBV6-1 and TRBJ2-2; 8 bases line up with TRBD1. CDR3 length equals 13 residues. V was pared by 9 bases and J by 6 bases, with 6 bases of the junction left unmatched. Germline CDR1 MNHNS, CDR2 SASEGT. The CDR3 is CASRTGTAGELFF. The CDR3 region has the DNA TGTGCCAGTCGGACAGGGACGGCCGGGGAGCTGTTTTTT.

The chain uses TRBV11-3 and TRBJ2-3, with D perhaps TRBD2 (5 bases). V was pared by 1 base and J by 4 bases, with 12 bases between. Germline CDR1 is SGHNT and CDR2 is YENEEA. The CDR3 length is 15 residues. CDR3 sequence (DNA): TGTGCCAGCAGCTTAGGCGGGTCGGGCCCAGATACGCAGTATTTT. It encodes CASSLGGSGPDTQYF.

The genes are TRBV13 and TRBJ2-7; the D gene is possibly TRBD1 (5 bases). Trimming pared 0 bases from V and 8 bases from J, leaving 17 bases between. The CDR3 length is 15 residues. Germline assignment: CDR1 PRHDT and CDR2 FYEKMQ (reference sequence). The CDR3: CASSLGSQGVRQQYF. The CDR3 nucleotides read TGTGCCAGCAGCTTAGGATCGCAGGGCGTAAGGCAGCAGTACTTC.

V and J are TRBV11-2 and TRBJ2-5; D uncertain. The J call may be faulty, since TRBJ2-7 better matches the DNA end. The CDR3 is 13 amino acids. Germline CDR1 and CDR2: SGHAT and FQNNGV. The CDR3 reads CASSLQSYYEQYF. The CDR3 region has the DNA TGTGCCAGCAGCTTACAGAGTTACTACGAGCAGTACTTC.

The count of this clone is one. The V gene is TRBV19, the J gene TRBJ2-7; D gene ambiguous. With 5 bases removed from V and 1 base from J, the gap between germline ends came to 12 bases. In germline, CDR1 is LNHDA, CDR2 SQIVND (reference sequence). This CDR3 has 14 residues. The CDR3 nucleotides are TGTGCCAGTAGTTCGTTGGCCCAGTCCTACGAGCAGTACTTC. Protein product: CASSSLAQSYEQYF. Full variable domain (outside the CDR3, taken from reference TRBV19 and TRBJ2-7): DGGITQSPKYLFRKEGQNVTLSCEQNLNHDAMYWYRQDPGQGLRLIYYSQIVNDFQKGDIAEGYSVSREKKESFPLTVTSAQKNPTAFYLCASSSLAQSYEQYFGPGTRLTVT.

V gene TRBV27 combines with J gene TRBJ1-1; 8 bases fit TRBD1. Germline V CDR1 and CDR2: MNHEY, SMNVEV (reference sequence). CDR3 size: 14 residues. The trim removed 2 bases at V and 8 bases at J, leaving 7 bases unmatched. CDR3 sequence (DNA): TGTGCCAGCAGTTTAGTAGCAGGGGGCTCGGAAGCTTTCTTT. The encoded protein is CASSLVAGGSEAFF.

This clone has just one count. The chain joins TRBV6-1 to TRBJ2-1, with 7 bases matching TRBD1. The germline V gene has CDR1 MNHNS and CDR2 SASEGT. With V trimmed by 4 bases and J by 2 bases, 2 bases remained unmatched. The CDR3 totals 14 residues. The CDR3 spells CASSVGTAYNEQFF. The CDR3, as DNA: TGTGCCAGCAGTGTAGGGACAGCCTACAATGAGCAGTTCTTC.

The chain links TRBV28 to TRBJ1-3, with unresolved D. CDR1 is MDHEN and CDR2 is SYDVKM in the germline V gene. V shed 3 bases and J shed 2 bases, with 5 bases lying between them. The CDR3 loop spans 13 amino acids. CDR3 region: CASSFSPGNTIYF. The DNA of the CDR3 is TGTGCCAGCAGTTTTTCTCCTGGAAACACCATATATTTT.

This chain joins TRBV19 and TRBJ2-1; 9 bases agree with TRBD2. The CDR3 is 14 residues long. In germline, CDR1 is LNHDA, CDR2 SQIVND (reference sequence). J was trimmed by 7 bases and V by 7 bases; bases with no gene match: 8. CDR3: CASTGGGVYNEQFF. In DNA, the CDR3 is TGTGCCAGTACGGGCGGGGGGGTTTATAATGAGCAGTTCTTC.

The rearrangement uses TRBV2 and TRBJ1-5; 9 positions match TRBD1. The ends lost 1 base at V and 7 bases at J; junction bases unmatched: 5. This CDR3 has 15 amino acids. Germline assignment: CDR1 SNHLY and CDR2 FYNNEI. This CDR3 is CASSEGGQGWQPQHF. The CDR3, as DNA: TGTGCCAGCAGTGAAGGGGGACAGGGTTGGCAGCCCCAGCATTTT.

The rearrangement joins TRBV7-9 to TRBJ1-1; 8 positions match TRBD1. CDR1 and CDR2 from the germline V gene are SEHNR and FQNEAQ (reference sequence). V dropped 5 bases and J dropped 5; count of bases not matched to a gene: 13. This CDR3 region has 16 residues. In DNA, the CDR3 is TGTGCCAGCAGCCCAGAAACAGGGGGGGAAGATACTGAAGCTTTCTTT. The encoded protein is CASSPETGGEDTEAFF. The full variable domain, with the rest looked up from reference TRBV7-9 and TRBJ1-1, is DTGVSQNPRHKITKRGQNVTFRCDPISEHNRLYWYRQTLGQGPEFLTYFQNEAQLEKSRLLSDRFSAERPKGSFSTLEIQRTEQGDSAMYLCASSPETGGEDTEAFFGQGTRLTVV.

V and J are TRBV5-1 and TRBJ2-1, with D perhaps TRBD1 or TRBD2 (6 bases each). V lost 4 bases to trimming and J lost 3 bases, with 17 bases between them. Germline-derived CDR1 and CDR2 are SGHRS and YFSETQ. CDR3 length: 16 residues. The CDR3 bases are TGCGCCAGCAGCCTGGAGGGACACACATTCTACAATGAGCAGTTCTTC. Protein product: CASSLEGHTFYNEQFF.

The V and J genes are TRBV6-6 and TRBJ2-7, with no clear D. The CDR3 has 12 amino acids. Germline V gene data show CDR1 as MNHNY and CDR2 as SVGAGI (reference sequence). Trimming shortened V by 7 bases and J by 0 bases, and 7 bases separated the two germline ends. The CDR3: CASKPSSYEQYF. The CDR3 region has the DNA TGTGCCAGCAAACCCAGCTCCTACGAGCAGTACTTC.

V usage is TRBV19 and J usage is TRBJ2-3; D perhaps matches TRBD2 (6 bases). This CDR3 is built from 16 residues. Germline lookup yields CDR1 LNHDA and CDR2 SQIVND (reference sequence). Trimming left V 1 base short and J 0 bases short, with 11 bases between. CDR3 sequence reads: CASSIGAGTSTDTQYF. In DNA, the CDR3 is TGTGCCAGTAGTATAGGAGCTGGGACTAGCACAGATACGCAGTATTTT.

V is TRBV7-9 and J is TRBJ2-1, with D perhaps matching TRBD2 (6 bases). The CDR3 contains 15 residues. V lost 6 bases, J lost 7 bases, and 19 bases lay in between. CDR1 SEHNR and CDR2 FQNEAQ come from the germline V gene (reference sequence). The CDR3 here is CASSPYIGTRNEQFF. In DNA, the CDR3 is TGTGCCAGCAGTCCTTATATCGGGACTCGTAATGAGCAGTTCTTC.

This chain connects TRBV18 to TRBJ1-1; D is unclear. Trimming cost V 3 bases and J 1 base, with 9 bases left between them. The CDR3 has 14 residues. Germline values: CDR1 KGHSH, CDR2 LQKENI. CDR3 sequence reads: CASSPRGENTEAFF. Written as DNA, the CDR3 is TGTGCCAGCTCACCCCGAGGCGAGAACACTGAAGCTTTCTTT.

The genes are TRBV7-6 and TRBJ2-1; tentative D call: TRBD2 (5 bases). V was trimmed by 1 base and J by 8 bases, leaving 15 bases between them. Per the germline V gene, CDR1 is SGHVS and CDR2 is FNYEAQ. CDR3 size: 15 residues. For the CDR3, the DNA is TGTGCCAGCAGCTTAGAACTAGTGAGTTTCCATGAGCAGTTCTTC. Protein product: CASSLELVSFHEQFF.

The chain employs TRBV6-5 and TRBJ1-1; weak D call: TRBD1 (5 bases). Germline CDR1 and CDR2: MNHEY and SVGAGI. The CDR3 sequence is 11 residues long. V lost 7 bases, J lost 7 bases, and 10 bases lay in between. For the CDR3, the DNA is TGTGCCAGCATCTCCGGGGGTGAAGCTTTCTTT. It is translated as CASISGGEAFF.

The genes are TRBV20-1 and TRBJ2-7; D unclear. CDR3 length equals 11 residues. From germline, CDR1 is DFQATT and CDR2 SNEGSKA (reference sequence). V lost 5 bases and J 4 bases, leaving 9 bases between the germline ends. CDR3 region: CSAAILYEQYF. DNA for the CDR3: TGCAGTGCTGCAATTCTATACGAGCAGTACTTC.

This clone was counted once. This chain uses TRBV29-1 with TRBJ2-1, with TRBD1 identical over 7 bases. Germline V CDR1 and CDR2: SQVTM, ANQGSEA. Trimming took 5 bases from V and 1 from J; bases not matched to a gene: 2. The CDR3 contains 13 residues. DNA of the CDR3: TGCAGCGTTTCGACAGGGTCCTACAATGAGCAGTTCTTC. Translated: CSVSTGSYNEQFF.

This clone has only one observation. The J gene is TRBJ1-6, the V gene TRBV11-2, with 7 bases lining up with TRBD1. Germline V gives CDR1 SGHAT, CDR2 FQNNGV. This CDR3 region has 17 residues. J lost 0 bases, V lost 4 bases, and 6 bases had no gene match. DNA for the CDR3: TGTGCCAGCAGCTGGCCGACAGGGAGCTCCTATAATTCACCCCTCCACTTT. Amino acids: CASSWPTGSSYNSPLHF.